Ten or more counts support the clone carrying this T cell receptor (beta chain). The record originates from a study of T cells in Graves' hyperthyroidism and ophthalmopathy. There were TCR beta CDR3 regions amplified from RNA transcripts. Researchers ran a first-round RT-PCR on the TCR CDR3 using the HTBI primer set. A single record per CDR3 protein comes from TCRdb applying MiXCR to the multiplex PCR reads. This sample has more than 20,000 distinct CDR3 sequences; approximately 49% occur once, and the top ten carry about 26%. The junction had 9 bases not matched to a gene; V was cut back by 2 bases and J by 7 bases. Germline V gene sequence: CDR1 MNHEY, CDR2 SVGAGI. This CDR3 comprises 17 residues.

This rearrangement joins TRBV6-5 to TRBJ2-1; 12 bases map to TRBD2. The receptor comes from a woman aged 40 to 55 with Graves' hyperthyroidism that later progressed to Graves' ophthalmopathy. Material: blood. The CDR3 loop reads CASSYLTTSGSSNEQFF. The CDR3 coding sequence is TGTGCCAGCAGTTACCTCACGACTAGCGGGAGTTCAAATGAGCAGTTCTTC.